This T cell receptor beta chain was sequenced for a study of blood T cell repertoires in COVID-19. V shed 2 bases, J shed 2 bases, and the junction held 9 bases outside the gene matches. Germline CDR1 SGHNT, CDR2 YYREEE (reference sequence). The CDR3 spans 16 residues. Method: immunoSEQ multiplex PCR; TCRdb's copy keeps in-frame clones and lacks some. This table holds about 61,000 clones, around 77% found once. The chain employs TRBV5-4 and TRBJ2-5; TRBD1 matches 7 bases. The material sequenced was peripheral blood. The TCR comes from a man older than 75 with active or convalescent COVID-19. Here the CDR3 reads CASSFSSTRGQETQYF. The CDR3 nucleotides read TGTGCCAGCAGCTTTTCCTCAACCAGGGGGCAAGAGACCCAGTACTTC.